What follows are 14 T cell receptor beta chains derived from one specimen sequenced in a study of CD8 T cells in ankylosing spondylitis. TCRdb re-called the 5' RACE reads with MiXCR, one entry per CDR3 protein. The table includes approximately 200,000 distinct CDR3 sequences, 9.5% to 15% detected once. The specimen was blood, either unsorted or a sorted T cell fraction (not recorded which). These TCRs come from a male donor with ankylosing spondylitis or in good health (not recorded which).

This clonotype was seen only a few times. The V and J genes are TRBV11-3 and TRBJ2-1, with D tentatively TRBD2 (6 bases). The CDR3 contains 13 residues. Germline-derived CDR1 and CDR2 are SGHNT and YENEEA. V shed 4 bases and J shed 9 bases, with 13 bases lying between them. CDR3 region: CASSSESGVEQFF. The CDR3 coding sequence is TGTGCCAGCAGCTCTGAATCGGGAGTTGAGCAGTTCTTC.

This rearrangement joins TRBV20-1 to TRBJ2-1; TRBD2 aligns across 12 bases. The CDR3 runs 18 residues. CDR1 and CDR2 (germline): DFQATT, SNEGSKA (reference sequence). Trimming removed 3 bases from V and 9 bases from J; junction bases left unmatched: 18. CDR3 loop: CSASGTSGGSNLHIEQFF. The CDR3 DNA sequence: TGCAGTGCTAGCGGTACTAGCGGGGGGTCAAATCTCCACATTGAGCAGTTCTTC.

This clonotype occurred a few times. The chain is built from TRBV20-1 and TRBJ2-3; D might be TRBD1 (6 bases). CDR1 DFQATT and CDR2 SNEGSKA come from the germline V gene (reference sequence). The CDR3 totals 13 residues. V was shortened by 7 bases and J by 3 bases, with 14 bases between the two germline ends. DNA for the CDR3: TGCAGTGTGACAGGAATTAGTACAGATACGCAGTATTTT. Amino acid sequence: CSVTGISTDTQYF.

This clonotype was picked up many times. The CDR3 sequence is CASSIPEDRPNTGELFF. The CDR3 region has the DNA TGCGCCAGCAGCATCCCCGAGGACAGGCCGAACACCGGGGAGCTGTTTTTT. The chain combines TRBV10-2 with TRBJ2-2; 7 bases map to TRBD1. V lost 6 bases and J lost 0; bases outside the gene matches: 10. The CDR3 contains 17 residues. Per germline, CDR1 WSHSY and CDR2 SAAADI.

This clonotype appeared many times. The chain's CDR3 is CASSRRGDTDTQYF. The DNA for the CDR3 is TGTGCCAGCAGTAGGCGCGGGGACACAGATACGCAGTATTTT. The gene calls are TRBV27 and TRBJ2-3; tentatively, D is TRBD2 (6 bases). This CDR3 is 14 amino acids long. From germline, CDR1 is MNHEY and CDR2 SMNVEV (reference sequence). V lost 5 bases to trimming and J lost 2 bases, with 11 bases between them.

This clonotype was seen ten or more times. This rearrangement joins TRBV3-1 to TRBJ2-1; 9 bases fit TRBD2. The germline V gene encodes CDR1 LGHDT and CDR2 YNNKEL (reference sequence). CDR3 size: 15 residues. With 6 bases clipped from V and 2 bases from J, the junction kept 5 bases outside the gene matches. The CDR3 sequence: CASRLAGPTYNEQFF. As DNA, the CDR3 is TGTGCCAGCAGGCTAGCGGGGCCCACCTACAATGAGCAGTTCTTC.

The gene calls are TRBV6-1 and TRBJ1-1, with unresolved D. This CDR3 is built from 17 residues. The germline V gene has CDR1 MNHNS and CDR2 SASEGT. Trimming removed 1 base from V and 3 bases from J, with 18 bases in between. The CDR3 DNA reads TGTGCCAGCAGTGAAGGTGGGCAGAACCTGTGGGACACTGAAGCTTTCTTT. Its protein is CASSEGGQNLWDTEAFF.

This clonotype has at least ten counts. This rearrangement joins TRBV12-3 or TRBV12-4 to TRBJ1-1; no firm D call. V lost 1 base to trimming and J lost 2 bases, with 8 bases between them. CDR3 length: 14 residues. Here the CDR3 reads CASSLGGFNTEAFF. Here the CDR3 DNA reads TGTGCCAGCAGTTTAGGAGGGTTTAACACTGAAGCTTTCTTT.

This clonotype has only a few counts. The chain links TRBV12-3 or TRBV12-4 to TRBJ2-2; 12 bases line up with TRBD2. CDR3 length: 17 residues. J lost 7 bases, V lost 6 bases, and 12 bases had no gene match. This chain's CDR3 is CASRNSRLAGAVGELFF. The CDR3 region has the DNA TGTGCCAGCAGGAACTCTCGACTAGCGGGGGCCGTCGGGGAGCTGTTTTTT.

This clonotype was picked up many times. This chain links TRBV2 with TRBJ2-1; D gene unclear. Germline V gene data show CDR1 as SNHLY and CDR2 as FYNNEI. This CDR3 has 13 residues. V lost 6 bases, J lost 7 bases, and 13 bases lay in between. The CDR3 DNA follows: TGTGCCAGCAGCCCGGTGTCTAGAAATGAGCAGTTCTTC. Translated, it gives CASSPVSRNEQFF.

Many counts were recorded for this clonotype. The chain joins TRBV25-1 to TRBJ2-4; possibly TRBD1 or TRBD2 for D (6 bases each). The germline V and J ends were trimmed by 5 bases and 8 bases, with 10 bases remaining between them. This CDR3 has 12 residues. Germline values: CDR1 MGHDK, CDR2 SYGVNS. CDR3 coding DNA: TGTGCCAGCAGTCCGGAGGGGGACATTCAGTACTTC. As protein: CASSPEGDIQYF.

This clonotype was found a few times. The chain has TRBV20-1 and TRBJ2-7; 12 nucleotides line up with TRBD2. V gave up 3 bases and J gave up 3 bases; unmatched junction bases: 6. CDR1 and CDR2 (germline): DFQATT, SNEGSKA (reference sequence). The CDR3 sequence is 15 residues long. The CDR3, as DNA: TGCAGTGCTAGGACTAGCGGGGGAGTTTACTACGAGCAGTACTTC. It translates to CSARTSGGVYYEQYF.

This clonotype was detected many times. CDR3 coding DNA: TGCGCCAGCAGCTTGGTCTCTACCGGGGAGCTGTTTTTT. Amino acids: CASSLVSTGELFF. The V gene is TRBV5-1, the J gene TRBJ2-2; D remains unclear. CDR1 SGHRS and CDR2 YFSETQ come from the germline V gene. The length of the CDR3 is 13 residues. V lost 0 bases, J lost 5 bases, and 5 bases lay in between.

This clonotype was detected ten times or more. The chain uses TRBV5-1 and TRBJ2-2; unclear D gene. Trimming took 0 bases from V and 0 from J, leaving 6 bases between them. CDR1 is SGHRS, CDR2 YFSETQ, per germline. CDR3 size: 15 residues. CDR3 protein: CASSLDDANTGELFF. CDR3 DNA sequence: TGCGCCAGCAGCTTGGACGATGCGAACACCGGGGAGCTGTTTTTT.